This T cell receptor (beta chain) was recovered during a study of human T cells and chemical hapten exposure. Background on the study: TCR yields per sample varied, mainly owing to small pooled library volume differences. Study-level results: Expanded TCRs clustered into significantly more large CDR3 similarity groups than controls, the analysis revealed. DPC sensitization did not alter TCRs above 1 in 1000 frequency.

During construction of the library, unique molecular identifiers were attached to individual cDNA molecules for quantitative, reproducible TCR counting. One entry per CDR3 protein results from TCRdb running MiXCR on the RACE reads. The data contain about 70,000 distinct CDR3 sequences, over 9.5% of them seen just once; the ten biggest clones take up roughly 5%. This clonotype showed up many times. Its antigen is not identified. CDR1 SGHRS and CDR2 YFSETQ come from the germline V gene. V was pared by 4 bases and J by 0 bases, with 17 bases between. The CDR3 contains 16 residues. Time point noted: pre-sensitization, week 0. The treatment was: therapeutic diphenylcyclopropenone sensitization with weekly scalp DPC.

The gene calls are TRBV5-1 and TRBJ2-7, with a weak D call TRBD2 (5 bases). This specimen consisted of whole blood, obtained in connection with sensitization to the hapten diphenylcyclopropenone (DPC). This TCR was recovered from a woman aged 45 to 65 with alopecia areata. Some clones in this sample may be carry-over from other donors' samples. The CDR3 DNA reads as TGCGCCAGCAGCCGTACTAGGACGGATAGCTCCTACGAGCAGTACTTC. Protein sequence: CASSRTRTDSSYEQYF.